Below, 9 T cell receptor beta chains from the same sample are listed, as sequenced in a study of molecular identifiers for immune sequencing clone quantification. TCRdb itself ran the PCR reads through MiXCR, one entry per CDR3 protein. The sample shows roughly 630,000 distinct CDR3 sequences, approximately 24% of them seen only once. The sample comprised naive CD8+ T cells from blood, with Jurkat cell RNA spiked in. Noted subset: FACS-sorted CD8+CD4-CCR7+CD45RA+ naive T cells. These receptors all stem from a human donor in good health. Some libraries in this study had Jurkat cell RNA spiked in.

This clonotype was seen more than once but under ten times. The rearrangement uses TRBV7-9 and TRBJ2-7, with D unresolved. From germline, CDR1 is SEHNR and CDR2 FQNEAQ (reference sequence). The CDR3 covers 15 residues. Trimming pared 1 base from V and 3 bases from J, leaving 13 bases between. The CDR3 DNA reads as TGTGCCAGCAGCTTAGACAGCACGGGCAGCTACGAGCAGTACTTC. Its translation: CASSLDSTGSYEQYF.

This clonotype was found a few times. This chain links TRBV19 with TRBJ2-1; 8 positions match TRBD2. V was pared by 7 bases and J by 5 bases, with 10 bases of the junction left unmatched. The CDR3 spans 15 residues. Germline CDR1 is LNHDA and CDR2 is SQIVND (reference sequence). The CDR3 reads CASKILAGSNNEQFF. CDR3 bases: TGTGCCAGTAAGATATTAGCGGGGAGTAACAATGAGCAGTTCTTC.

This clonotype was observed a few times. CDR3 nucleotide sequence: TGTGCCAGCAGCCTTACAGGGGGCTGGACTGAAGCTTTCTTT. It codes for CASSLTGGWTEAFF. The V and J genes are TRBV28 and TRBJ1-1, with TRBD1 matching 9 bases. Trimming cost V 6 bases and J 5 bases; bases outside gene matches: 7. CDR3 length: 14 residues. The germline gives CDR1 MDHEN, CDR2 SYDVKM.

In this sample, this clonotype turned up many times. This chain connects TRBV5-1 to TRBJ1-5; D is perhaps TRBD1 (5 bases). Germline V CDR1 and CDR2: SGHRS, YFSETQ. The V gene lost 4 bases and the J gene lost 0 bases, with 14 bases spanning the gap. CDR3 size: 16 residues. The CDR3 protein is CASSPGRDDSNQPQHF. The CDR3 nucleotides read TGCGCCAGCAGCCCGGGACGGGACGATAGCAATCAGCCCCAGCATTTT.

Only one count was recorded for this clonotype. This may stem from a read error, because a much larger clone lies one nucleotide away. The chain joins TRBV7-9 to TRBJ2-4; D is undetermined. This CDR3 contains 13 residues. Germline V gene lookup returns CDR1 SEHNR and CDR2 FQNEAQ (reference sequence). CDR3 DNA: TGTGTCAGCAGCTTACCAGGCGCAAACATTCAGTACTTC. Encoded protein: CVSSLPGANIQYF. Variable domain in full (rest from reference TRBV7-9 and TRBJ2-4): DTGVSQNPRHKITKRGQNVTFRCDPISEHNRLYWYRQTLGQGPEFLTYFQNEAQLEKSRLLSDRFSAERPKGSFSTLEIQRTEQGDSAMYLCVSSLPGANIQYFGAGTRLSVL.

This clonotype was seen many times. The chain carries TRBV29-1 and TRBJ2-2, with a weak D call TRBD1 (5 bases). Trimming removed 0 bases at V and 5 bases at J, with 13 bases between. The germline CDR1 and CDR2 sequences are SQVTM and ANQGSEA. This CDR3 spans 15 amino acids. The CDR3 DNA sequence: TGCAGCGTTGAAGATACGGTGGGGCCTACCGGGGAGCTGTTTTTT. This sequence encodes CSVEDTVGPTGELFF.

This clonotype was detected many times. The genes are TRBV6-5 and TRBJ2-3; D is possibly TRBD1 or TRBD2 (5 bases each). The CDR3 consists of 16 residues. CDR1 is MNHEY, CDR2 SVGAGI, per germline. V lost 7 bases and J lost 2, with 19 bases in between. The CDR3 DNA reads TGTGCCAGCAACTCCGGAGGACACCTCTCCACAGATACGCAGTATTTT. Amino acid sequence: CASNSGGHLSTDTQYF.

This clonotype was seen only a few times. V and J are TRBV6-5 and TRBJ2-1, with D perhaps TRBD1 (5 bases). CDR1 is MNHEY and CDR2 is SVGAGI in the germline V gene. Trimming shortened V by 6 bases and J by 2 bases, and 20 bases separated the two germline ends. The CDR3 totals 17 residues. For the CDR3, the DNA is TGTGCCAGCAGAGATCTACAGGATCCAAGCACCTACAATGAGCAGTTCTTC. Residues: CASRDLQDPSTYNEQFF.

This sequence joins TRBV5-1 and TRBJ1-5, with a weak D call TRBD1 (5 bases). Germline loops: CDR1 SGHRS, CDR2 YFSETQ. Trimming removed 2 bases at V and 0 bases at J, with 12 bases between. This CDR3 is built from 16 residues. DNA of the CDR3: TGCGCCAGCAGCTTAGGGGCGACAAATAGCAATCAGCCCCAGCATTTT. Protein product: CASSLGATNSNQPQHF.